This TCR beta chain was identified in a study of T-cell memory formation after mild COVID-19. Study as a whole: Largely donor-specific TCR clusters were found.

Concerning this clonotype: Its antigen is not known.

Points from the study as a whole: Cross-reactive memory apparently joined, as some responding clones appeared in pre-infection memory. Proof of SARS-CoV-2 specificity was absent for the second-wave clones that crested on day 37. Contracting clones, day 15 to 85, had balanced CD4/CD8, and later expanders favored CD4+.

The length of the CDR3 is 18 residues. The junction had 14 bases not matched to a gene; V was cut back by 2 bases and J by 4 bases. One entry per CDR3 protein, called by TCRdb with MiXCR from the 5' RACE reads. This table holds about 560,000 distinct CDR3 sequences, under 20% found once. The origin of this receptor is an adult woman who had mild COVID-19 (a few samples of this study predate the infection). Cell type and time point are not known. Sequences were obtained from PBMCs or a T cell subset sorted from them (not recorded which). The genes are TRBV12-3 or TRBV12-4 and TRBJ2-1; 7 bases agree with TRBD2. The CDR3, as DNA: TGTGCCAGCAGTTTAAACCCTTTCCTAGCGGATATATACAATGAGCAGTTCTTC. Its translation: CASSLNPFLADIYNEQFF.